The source of this T cell receptor beta chain is a study of T cell changes during pregnancy in multiple sclerosis. The CDR3 totals 16 residues. Looked up from germline, CDR1 is LNHNV and CDR2 is YYDKDF (reference sequence). V shed 1 base and J 2 bases; nucleotides not matched to a gene: 5. The protocol was immunoSEQ multiplex PCR, while the TCRdb copy is restricted to in-frame clones and leaves out a portion. Of tens of thousands of clones in the sample, roughly 89% were seen once. The chain links TRBV15 to TRBJ2-5; 9 bases are shared with TRBD1. The clonotype was recovered from a female donor with multiple sclerosis, enrolled in a pregnancy study. The sample in question was CD4+ T cells from peripheral blood mononuclear cells, obtained in the first trimester of pregnancy. The CDR3 DNA follows: TGTGCCACCAGCAGAGTGGGAGACAGGGGGCAAGAGACCCAGTACTTC. Its protein product is CATSRVGDRGQETQYF.